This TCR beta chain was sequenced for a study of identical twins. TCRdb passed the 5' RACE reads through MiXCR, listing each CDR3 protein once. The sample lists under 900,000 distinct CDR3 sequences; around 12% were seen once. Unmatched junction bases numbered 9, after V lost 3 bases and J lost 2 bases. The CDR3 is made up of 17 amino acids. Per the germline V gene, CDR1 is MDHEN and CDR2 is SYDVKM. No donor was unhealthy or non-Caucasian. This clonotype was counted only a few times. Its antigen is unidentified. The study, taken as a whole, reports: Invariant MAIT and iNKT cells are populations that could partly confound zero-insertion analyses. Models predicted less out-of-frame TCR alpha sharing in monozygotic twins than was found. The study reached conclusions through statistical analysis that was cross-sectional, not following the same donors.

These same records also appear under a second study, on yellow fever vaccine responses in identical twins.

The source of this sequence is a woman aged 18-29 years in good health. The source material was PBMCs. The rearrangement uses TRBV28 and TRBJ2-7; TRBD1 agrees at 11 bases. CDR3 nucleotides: TGTGCCAGCAGTTTTTCGCCGGGACAGGGGGGCACCTACGAGCAGTACTTC. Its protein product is CASSFSPGQGGTYEQYF.